These T cell receptor beta chains were read from a single sample in a study of T cell responses to AZD1222 COVID-19 vaccine. The repertoire was sequenced with immunoSEQ multiplex PCR; TCRdb's copy has only in-frame clones and lacks some. The table has some 120,000 clones, just under 90% seen once. Material: peripheral blood, obtained on day 0 of AZD1222 vaccination. The receptors shown here come from an adult in good health. Each CDR3 is given with its conserved first and last residue. D genes are given only for firm matches. Not every row has a clone size; where given, it reads once, few, many or a size class.

TRBJ1-5 TRBV2 NA TRBD1 CASRAQGAYQPQHF TGTGCCAGCAGGGCCCAGGGGGCCTACCAGCCCCAGCATTTT
TRBJ1-2 TRBV2 NA NA CASRDSIYGYTF TGTGCCAGCAGAGACAGTATCTATGGCTACACCTTC
TRBJ2-1 TRBV7-9 NA TRBD1 CASSLPDRDRDEQFF TGTGCCAGCAGCTTACCAGACAGGGATCGGGATGAGCAGTTCTTC
TRBJ1-3 TRBV7-6 NA NA CASSLNTGSGNTIYF TGTGCCAGCAGCTTAAATACGGGCTCTGGAAACACCATATATTTT
TRBJ2-3 TRBV7-9 NA NA CASSTGFSTDTQYF TGTGCCAGCAGCACAGGGTTCAGCACAGATACGCAGTATTTT
TRBJ1-1 TRBV9 once TRBD1 CASSETGGTEAFF TGTGCCAGCAGCGAAACAGGGGGAACTGAAGCTTTCTTT
TRBJ2-1 TRBV6-1 once NA CASSDYRAPRGYNNEQFF TGTGCCAGCAGTGACTACCGGGCGCCCCGGGGTTACAACAATGAGCAGTTCTTC
TRBJ2-7 TRBV19 once NA CASSYGGYEQYF TGTGCCAGTAGTTATGGGGGCTACGAGCAGTACTTC
TRBJ2-7 TRBV5-1 NA TRBD2 CASSLAASGGLTSYEQYF TGCGCCAGCAGCTTGGCCGCTAGCGGGGGGCTAACTTCCTACGAGCAGTACTTC
TRBJ1-5 TRBV3-1/TRBV3-2 once NA CASSQAYQGIIYSNQPQHF TGTGCCAGCAGCCAAGCTTACCAGGGGATAATTTATAGCAATCAGCCCCAGCATTTT
TRBJ2-1 TRBV2 NA NA CASSGLGLSYNEQFF TGTGCCAGCAGTGGTCTGGGACTCTCCTACAATGAGCAGTTCTTC
TRBJ1-4 TRBV19 NA NA CASTPGLANEKLFF TGTGCCAGTACGCCGGGGTTGGCTAATGAAAAACTGTTTTTT
TRBJ1-3 TRBV3-1/TRBV3-2 NA NA CASSQMGVGNTIYF TGTGCCAGCAGCCAGATGGGGGTAGGAAACACCATATATTTT
TRBJ2-7 TRBV5-1 NA TRBD1 CASSSGQGAYEQYF TGCGCCAGCAGCTCGGGACAGGGGGCCTACGAGCAGTACTTC
TRBJ1-3 TRBV5-6 NA NA CASIGGNTIYF TGTGCCAGCATCGGGGGAAACACCATATATTTT
TRBJ2-7 TRBV6-5 NA NA CASKASDGTFYEQYF TGTGCCAGCAAAGCCTCCGACGGTACCTTCTACGAGCAGTACTTC
TRBJ1-4 TRBV28 NA TRBD1 CASSLYSGGATNEKLFF TGTGCCAGCAGTTTATACTCAGGGGGTGCAACTAATGAAAAACTGTTTTTT
TRBJ2-7 TRBV12-1 NA NA CASSFRDGTANYEQYF TGTGCCAGCAGCTTCCGAGACGGGACAGCAAACTACGAGCAGTACTTC
TRBJ1-1 TRBV12-3/TRBV12-4 NA NA CASVEPPKPEAFF TGTGCCAGCGTCGAACCCCCCAAACCTGAAGCTTTCTTT
TRBJ2-7 TRBV7-8 NA TRBD1 CASSLGGTGGYEQYF TGTGCCAGCAGCTTAGGCGGGACAGGGGGTTACGAGCAGTACTTC
TRBJ1-1 TRBV5-1 NA NA CASSAGKGTEAFF TGCGCCAGCAGCGCAGGGAAGGGCACTGAAGCTTTCTTT
TRBJ1-2 TRBV5-8 NA NA CASSLVYYGYTF TGTGCCAGCAGCTTGGTCTACTATGGCTACACCTTC
TRBJ2-7 TRBV6-5 NA NA CASRGAGRTIEQYF TGTGCCAGCAGGGGGGCGGGGCGTACGATCGAGCAGTACTTC
TRBJ1-4 TRBV19 NA NA CASRRNSNEKLFF TGTGCCAGTAGACGAAATTCTAATGAAAAACTGTTTTTT
TRBJ2-7 TRBV30 NA TRBD2 CAWSVSGGVTPYEQYF TGTGCCTGGAGTGTTTCGGGGGGGGTGACTCCCTACGAGCAGTACTTC
TRBJ2-4 TRBV3-1/TRBV3-2 NA NA CASSQFSDMKKNIQYF TGTGCCAGCAGCCAATTTTCGGACATGAAGAAAAACATTCAGTACTTC
TRBJ2-3 TRBV2 NA NA CASTQSPSTDTQYF TGTGCCAGCACCCAAAGCCCTTCCACAGATACGCAGTATTTT
TRBJ1-1 TRBV6-2/TRBV6-3 few NA CASSYSAANTEAFF TGTGCCAGCAGTTACTCGGCCGCGAACACTGAAGCTTTCTTT
TRBJ1-4 TRBV4-1 NA TRBD1 CASSPVLNRGPVAGKLFF TGCGCCAGCAGCCCCGTCCTTAACAGGGGCCCCGTTGCTGGAAAACTGTTTTTT
TRBJ2-7 TRBV2 NA NA CASSERDFSYEQYF TGTGCCAGCAGTGAAAGGGACTTCTCCTACGAGCAGTACTTC
TRBJ2-1 TRBV4-1 NA TRBD2 CASSQVGGGEQFF TGCGCCAGCAGCCAAGTCGGCGGGGGAGAGCAGTTCTTC
TRBJ1-2 TRBV4-1 NA TRBD1 CASSPNRGLDYGYTF TGCGCCAGCAGCCCAAACAGGGGCCTCGACTATGGCTACACCTTC
TRBJ2-3 TRBV6-5 NA NA CASSRDPARGTQYF TGTGCCAGCAGCCGGGACCCGGCCAGAGGGACGCAGTATTTT
TRBJ2-5 TRBV2 NA TRBD1 CASSEIQGARGTQYF TGTGCCAGCAGTGAAATCCAGGGGGCTAGGGGGACCCAGTACTTC
TRBJ1-1 TRBV19 NA NA CASSLLLSETEAFF TGTGCCAGTAGTCTACTACTCTCGGAGACTGAAGCTTTCTTT
TRBJ2-6 TRBV4-1 NA NA CASSQEGAAGSGANVLTF TGCGCCAGCAGCCAAGAAGGGGCGGCGGGTTCTGGGGCCAACGTCCTGACTTTC
TRBJ2-5 TRBV12-3/TRBV12-4 NA NA CASSGDVVTQYF TGTGCCAGCAGTGGGGATGTGGTGACCCAGTACTTC
TRBJ1-5 TRBV12-3/TRBV12-4 NA NA CASSPAGGPQHF TGTGCCAGCAGTCCGGCTGGGGGGCCCCAGCATTTT
TRBJ2-1 TRBV12-3/TRBV12-4 NA NA CASSLSGFLLFF TGTGCCAGCAGTTTAAGCGGCTTCCTTTTGTTCTTC
TRBJ2-1 TRBV9 NA TRBD2 CASSAGLAGQFSYNEQFF TGTGCCAGCAGCGCGGGACTAGCGGGTCAGTTCTCCTACAATGAGCAGTTCTTC
TRBJ1-4 TRBV5-1 NA NA CASSLGSRQGNEKLFF TGCGCCAGCAGCTTGGGGTCGCGGCAGGGGAATGAAAAACTGTTTTTT
TRBJ2-3 TRBV5-1 few TRBD2 CASSPGLAGVSDTQYF TGCGCCAGCTCCCCGGGCCTAGCGGGAGTATCAGATACGCAGTATTTT
TRBJ2-1 TRBV7-9 NA NA CASSFTRGIIDEQFF TGTGCCAGCAGCTTTACTAGGGGGATAATAGATGAGCAGTTCTTC
TRBJ1-2 TRBV7-2 NA NA CASSFAGYGYTF TGTGCCAGCAGCTTCGCAGGGTATGGCTACACCTTC
TRBJ1-5 TRBV2 NA NA CASSLGGDPPQPQHF TGTGCCAGCAGTTTAGGCGGAGACCCACCTCAGCCCCAGCATTTT
TRBJ2-5 TRBV25-1 once TRBD1 CASSASGQGALETQYF TGTGCCAGCAGTGCCTCCGGACAGGGGGCTTTGGAGACCCAGTACTTC